This T cell receptor beta chain was identified during a study of shared clonotypes between healthy human individuals. Study-wide results and caveats: Clonotype sharing among donors was expected to depend on sequencing depth. Among non-shared clonotypes, generation probabilities were lower than among those shared by all four donors. Blood alone was sampled, and tissue repertoires likely differ.

V lost 1 base and J lost 1, with 4 bases in between. The CDR3 sequence is 13 residues long. Germline lookup yields CDR1 LGHNT and CDR2 FRNRAP. Comments on this clone: Its target is unknown.

TCRdb keeps only in-frame clones here, not all; method: immunoSEQ multiplex PCR. The sample gives approximately 720,000 clones, 55% to 75% of which show up once; approximately 2% is in the top ten. This TCR derives from a woman aged 25 to 39 in good health. The rearrangement joins TRBV12-5 to TRBJ2-5; D is unresolved. Specimen: memory CD4+ T cells sorted from blood. As to subset: CD45RA-negative fraction. CDR3 DNA: TGTGCTAGTGGTTTGGGGCTCCAAGAGACCCAGTACTTC. The encoded protein is CASGLGLQETQYF.